This T cell receptor beta chain was captured in a study of T cells after yellow fever vaccination. TCRdb re-called the 5' RACE reads through MiXCR, storing one row per CDR3 protein. Of a few hundred thousand distinct CDR3 sequences listed, about a sixth were seen once; the top ten hold approximately 15%. In germline, CDR1 is MNHEY, CDR2 SVGEGT. The CDR3 spans 13 residues. With 3 bases removed from V and 4 bases from J, the gap between germline ends came to 9 bases. The source is a man between 18 and 29 years old who received the YFV17D yellow fever vaccine. The sample consisted of PBMCs, taken about 5 days after the first yellow fever vaccination. V usage is TRBV6-2 or TRBV6-3 and J usage is TRBJ1-1; D not certain. The CDR3 DNA follows: TGTGCCAGCAGTTATGTGTGGGCCACTGAAGCTTTCTTT. Its translation: CASSYVWATEAFF.